The 23 T cell receptor beta chains presented below share a single source sample, sequenced in a study of Ad26.COV2.S vaccination and SARS-CoV-2 variants. Assay: immunoSEQ multiplex PCR; the TCRdb copy retains only in-frame clones and omits some. The table shows fewer than 500,000 clones, with approximately 92% occurring only once. Treatment specified: around 19 received Ad26.COV2.S at low or high dose, single or two shots; several received placebo; per-sample allocation not given. Day 63 after the first vaccine or placebo injection was the time point for sampling. This material consisted of peripheral blood, taken in a trial of Ad26.COV2.S vaccine versus placebo. These receptors were obtained from a person aged 18-60 years who received the Ad26.COV2.S COVID-19 vaccine or a placebo.

The chain couples TRBV5-1 to TRBJ1-5, with D perhaps TRBD1 (6 bases). The ends were cut back, 0 bases at V and 8 bases at J, with 12 bases in the middle. The CDR3 is 14 amino acids. CDR1 SGHRS and CDR2 YFSETQ come from the germline V gene. DNA of the CDR3: TGCGCCAGCAGCTTGGGCGGCCCAGGGGAGCCCCAGCATTTT. Residues: CASSLGGPGEPQHF.

V and J are TRBV28 and TRBJ2-7; a weak D match, TRBD1 (6 bases). The CDR3 consists of 14 residues. V lost 8 bases and J lost 7, with 21 bases in between. The V gene's germline CDR1 is MDHEN and CDR2 SYDVKM. DNA of the CDR3: TGTGCCAGCTCGACAGGTGGGGTGTCGTGGGAGCAGTACGTC. Translation gives CASSTGGVSWEQYV.

This chain links TRBV4-3 with TRBJ1-3, with a weak D call TRBD1 (5 bases). The CDR3 has 17 amino acids. V was shortened by 0 bases and J by 0 bases, with 12 bases between the two germline ends. The germline CDR1 and CDR2 sequences are LGHNA and YSLEER. CDR3 in amino acids: CASSQEMRTNSGNTIYF. In nucleotides, the CDR3 is TGCGCCAGCAGCCAAGAGATGCGGACAAACTCTGGAAACACCATATATTTT.

The gene calls are TRBV9 and TRBJ1-3; D is uncertain. Germline CDR1 and CDR2: SGDLS and YYNGEE. Trimming cost V 0 bases and J 4 bases, with 8 bases left between them. This CDR3 has 14 amino acids. DNA of the CDR3: TGTGCCAGCAGCGTAGAATGGCAGGGAAACACCATATATTTT. It encodes CASSVEWQGNTIYF.

In the case of this clone: A read error may account for a junction end that differs from germline. The chain is built from TRBV6-4 and TRBJ2-2, with D perhaps TRBD2 (8 bases). Germline values: CDR1 MRHNA, CDR2 SNTAGT. The CDR3 runs 15 residues. CDR3 bases: TGTGCCAGCAGTTCGGGAGGGGGCGCCTCCGGAGAGCTGTTTTTT. It codes for CASSSGGGASGELFF.

A few counts support this clone. This chain joins TRBV27 and TRBJ2-1; a weak D match, TRBD1 (6 bases). Per the germline V gene, CDR1 is MNHEY and CDR2 is SMNVEV (reference sequence). This CDR3 comprises 17 residues. Trimming cost V 5 bases and J 5 bases, with 22 bases left between them. The CDR3 DNA sequence: TGTGCCAGCAGTCGCCCACAGGGACAATCGACGGACAATGAGCAGTTCTTC. Translation: CASSRPQGQSTDNEQFF.

This clone was seen once. This chain connects TRBV2 to TRBJ2-3; TRBD1 agrees at 9 bases. Germline loops: CDR1 SNHLY, CDR2 FYNNEI. V trimming: 7 bases; J trimming: 5 bases; junction bases outside the gene matches: 7. The CDR3 extends over 14 amino acids. Here the CDR3 DNA reads TGTGCCAGCACTGGCGGGACAGGGAGAGATACGCAGTATTTT. Its protein product is CASTGGTGRDTQYF.

The rearrangement joins TRBV6-5 to TRBJ2-2; 7 positions agree with TRBD2. V dropped 5 bases and J dropped 6; count of bases not matched to a gene: 9. The CDR3 has 15 residues. Germline CDR1 is MNHEY and CDR2 is SVGAGI. The CDR3 nucleotides are TGTGCCAGCAGTCTAGGACTAGGTTTAGCCGGGGAGCTGTTTTTT. Protein sequence: CASSLGLGLAGELFF.

J is TRBJ2-3 and V is TRBV5-1; weak D call: TRBD2 (6 bases). The V and J ends lost 2 bases and 2 bases respectively, with 18 bases between them. Germline loops: CDR1 SGHRS, CDR2 YFSETQ. The CDR3 spans 17 residues. Here the CDR3 reads CASSFPRPSAPTDTQYF. CDR3 nucleotide sequence: TGCGCCAGCAGCTTCCCAAGACCTAGCGCACCCACAGATACGCAGTATTTT.

With respect to this clone: Here the CDR3 omits its conserved ending phenylalanine or tryptophan, so a read error is the likely source. The DNA is omitted, as the CDR3 cannot be located on it reliably, and the CDR3 follows TCRdb's listing. The V gene is TRBV7-9, the J gene TRBJ2-7; TRBD2 was called by the table and not checked on the DNA. Germline V CDR1 and CDR2: SEHNR, FQNEAQ (reference sequence). The CDR3 has 12 amino acids, counting both end residues. The CDR3 protein is CASSFNSGGSVL.

The chain couples TRBV19 to TRBJ1-2; no clear D gene. CDR1 is LNHDA, CDR2 SQIVND, per germline (reference sequence). Trimming removed 3 bases at V and 2 bases at J, with 10 bases between. CDR3 length: 14 amino acids. The CDR3 region is CASSIMSFNYGYTF. The CDR3 DNA reads as TGTGCCAGTAGTATTATGAGTTTCAACTATGGCTACACCTTC. Using reference TRBV19 and TRBJ1-2 for the parts outside the CDR3, the full variable domain is DGGITQSPKYLFRKEGQNVTLSCEQNLNHDAMYWYRQDPGQGLRLIYYSQIVNDFQKGDIAEGYSVSREKKESFPLTVTSAQKNPTAFYLCASSIMSFNYGYTFGSGTRLTVV.

The rearrangement links TRBV19 to TRBJ1-5, with 8 nucleotides matching TRBD1. CDR3 length: 14 amino acids. V was clipped by 7 bases and J by 4 bases; unmatched bases: 6. Germline assignment: CDR1 LNHDA and CDR2 SQIVND (reference sequence). The CDR3 nucleotides are TGTGCCAGTACATCGGACAGGGCAAATCAGCCCCAGCATTTT. The encoded protein is CASTSDRANQPQHF.

The chain recombines TRBV5-1 with TRBJ2-6; TRBD1 matches at 9 bases. The CDR3 totals 17 residues. V lost 2 bases and J lost 4; bases outside the gene matches: 7. The V gene's germline CDR1 is SGHRS and CDR2 YFSETQ. For the CDR3, the DNA is TGCGCCAGCAGCTTCTCCCCACAGGGGGCCGGGGCCAACGTCCTGACTTTC. The encoded protein is CASSFSPQGAGANVLTF.

The V and J genes are TRBV2 and TRBJ1-5, with TRBD1 as a possible D gene (5 bases). The CDR3 covers 14 residues. Germline CDR1 and CDR2: SNHLY and FYNNEI. The V end was cut by 6 bases, the J end by 5 bases, with 14 bases between. CDR3 in DNA: TGTGCCAGCAGAGACCGACAGTCTGATCAGCCCCAGCATTTT. Translation: CASRDRQSDQPQHF.

V and J are TRBV9 and TRBJ2-1; D is undetermined. CDR1 SGDLS and CDR2 YYNGEE come from the germline V gene. Trimming took 0 bases from V and 3 from J, leaving 4 bases between them. The CDR3 runs to 13 residues. As DNA, the CDR3 is TGTGCCAGCAGCGTAGCCCACTACAATGAGCAGTTCTTC. This sequence encodes CASSVAHYNEQFF.

J is TRBJ2-4 and V is TRBV9; 7 nucleotides align to TRBD1. This CDR3 has 15 residues. J lost 4 bases, V lost 3 bases, and 7 bases had no gene match. Germline lookup yields CDR1 SGDLS and CDR2 YYNGEE. CDR3 DNA: TGTGCCAGCAGCGCCGGGACAGACCTTAAAAACATTCAGTACTTC. It is translated as CASSAGTDLKNIQYF. The full variable domain, completed using reference TRBV9 and TRBJ2-4, is DSGVTQTPKHLITATGQRVTLRCSPRSGDLSVYWYQQSLDQGLQFLIQYYNGEERAKGNILERFSAQQFPDLHSELNLSSLELGDSALYFCASSAGTDLKNIQYFGAGTRLSVL.

The genes are TRBV19 and TRBJ2-2, with D possibly matching TRBD2 (5 bases). V lost 2 bases and J lost 6, with 19 bases in between. CDR3 length: 17 residues. Germline V gene lookup returns CDR1 LNHDA and CDR2 SQIVND (reference sequence). The CDR3 DNA reads as TGTGCCAGTAGTATAAGGAGGCTAGAGCTCTACGCCGGGGAGCTGTTTTTT. This encodes CASSIRRLELYAGELFF.

This clone was observed a few times. This CDR3 reads CASSEYREYYDWQYF. The DNA for the CDR3 is TGTGCCAGCAGTGAATACAGAGAATACTACGATTGGCAGTACTTC. The chain couples TRBV2 to TRBJ2-7; D gene unclear. Trimming cost V 2 bases and J 9 bases, with 20 bases left between them. Germline values: CDR1 SNHLY, CDR2 FYNNEI. The CDR3 has 15 amino acids.

The chain uses TRBV18 and TRBJ1-1; D is undetermined. CDR3 size: 15 residues. Germline values: CDR1 KGHSH, CDR2 LQKENI. V lost 6 bases and J 1 base, leaving 15 bases between the germline ends. CDR3 loop: CASSEYTPTNTEAFF. CDR3 coding DNA: TGTGCCAGCTCCGAGTATACACCGACGAACACTGAAGCTTTCTTT. The variable domain in full, with the rest retrieved from reference TRBV18 and TRBJ1-1, is NAGVMQNPRHLVRRRGQEARLRCSPMKGHSHVYWYRQLPEEGLKFMVYLQKENIIDESGMPKERFSAEFPKEGPSILRIQQVVRGDSAAYFCASSEYTPTNTEAFFGQGTRLTVV.

The gene calls are TRBV7-2 and TRBJ1-1; D is unresolved. The CDR3 runs to 16 residues. CDR1 SGHTA and CDR2 FQGNSA come from the germline V gene. The V and J ends lost 1 base and 3 bases respectively, with 15 bases between them. The chain's CDR3 is CASSLVSGGGYTEAFF. Here the CDR3 DNA reads TGTGCCAGCAGCTTAGTTAGCGGTGGAGGCTACACTGAAGCTTTCTTT.

J is TRBJ2-1 and V is TRBV7-8; D remains unclear. Germline V CDR1 and CDR2: SGHVS, FQNEAQ. V was trimmed by 5 bases and J by 10 bases, leaving 15 bases between them. This CDR3 region has 13 residues. This CDR3 reads CASSADPVAEQFF. The CDR3 DNA reads TGTGCCAGCAGCGCAGACCCCGTCGCGGAGCAGTTCTTC.

J is TRBJ1-5 and V is TRBV7-2; D ambiguous. The ends were cut back, 1 base at V and 7 bases at J, with 14 bases in the middle. Germline assignment: CDR1 SGHTA and CDR2 FQGNSA. The CDR3 totals 15 residues. CDR3 nucleotides: TGTGCCAGCAGCTTAGTGCGGGAATCGGGGCAGCCCCAGCATTTT. It translates to CASSLVRESGQPQHF.

The V and J genes are TRBV6-5 and TRBJ2-7, with TRBD1 as a possible D gene (6 bases). Germline loops: CDR1 MNHEY, CDR2 SVGAGI. The CDR3 sequence is 15 residues long. V was pared by 0 bases and J by 2 bases, with 11 bases between. Written as DNA, the CDR3 is TGTGCCAGCAGTTACTCAGGCAGGGGCACCTACGAGCAGTACTTC. The encoded protein is CASSYSGRGTYEQYF.